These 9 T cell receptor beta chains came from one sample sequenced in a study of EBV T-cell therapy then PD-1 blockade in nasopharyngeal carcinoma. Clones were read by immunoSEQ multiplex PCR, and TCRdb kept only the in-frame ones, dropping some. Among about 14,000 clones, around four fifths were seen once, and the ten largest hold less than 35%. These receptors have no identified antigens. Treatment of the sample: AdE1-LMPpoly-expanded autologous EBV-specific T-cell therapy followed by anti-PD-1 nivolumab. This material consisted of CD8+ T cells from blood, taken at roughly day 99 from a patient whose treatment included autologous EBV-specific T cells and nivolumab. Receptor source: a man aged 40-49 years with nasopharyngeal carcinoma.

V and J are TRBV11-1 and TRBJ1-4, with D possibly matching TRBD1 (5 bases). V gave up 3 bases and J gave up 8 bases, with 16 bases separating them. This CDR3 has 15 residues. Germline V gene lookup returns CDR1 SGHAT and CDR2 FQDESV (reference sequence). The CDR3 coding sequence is TGTGCCAGCAGCTTGGGACCGGGTCTTAAGGAAAAACTGTTTTTT. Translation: CASSLGPGLKEKLFF.

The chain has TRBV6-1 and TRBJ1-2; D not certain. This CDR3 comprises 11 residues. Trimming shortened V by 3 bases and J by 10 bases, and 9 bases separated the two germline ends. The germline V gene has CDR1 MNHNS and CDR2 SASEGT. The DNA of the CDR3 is TGTGCCAGCAGTGACCAGGTCGACTACACCTTC. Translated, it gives CASSDQVDYTF.

CDR3 amino acids: CASSPMGNEQFF. The CDR3 nucleotides read TGTGCCAGCAGCCCCATGGGGAATGAGCAGTTCTTC. This chain connects TRBV7-3 to TRBJ2-1; D unresolved. This CDR3 is 12 amino acids long. The V gene lost 5 bases and the J gene lost 7 bases, with 9 bases spanning the gap. From germline, CDR1 is SGHTA and CDR2 FQGTGA.

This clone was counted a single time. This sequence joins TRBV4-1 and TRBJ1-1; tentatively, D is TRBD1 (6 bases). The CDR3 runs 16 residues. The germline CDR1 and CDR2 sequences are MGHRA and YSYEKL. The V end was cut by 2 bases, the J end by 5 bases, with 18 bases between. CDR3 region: CASSQSAGAGETEAFF. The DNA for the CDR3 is TGCGCCAGCAGCCAATCGGCGGGGGCAGGGGAGACTGAAGCTTTCTTT.

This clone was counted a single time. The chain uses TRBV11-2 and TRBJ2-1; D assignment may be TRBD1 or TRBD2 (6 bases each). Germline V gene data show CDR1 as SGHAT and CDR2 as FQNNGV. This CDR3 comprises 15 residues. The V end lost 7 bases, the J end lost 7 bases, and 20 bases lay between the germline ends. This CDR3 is CASTPPIGGRNEQFF. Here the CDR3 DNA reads TGTGCCAGCACCCCCCCAATTGGGGGGCGGAATGAGCAGTTCTTC.

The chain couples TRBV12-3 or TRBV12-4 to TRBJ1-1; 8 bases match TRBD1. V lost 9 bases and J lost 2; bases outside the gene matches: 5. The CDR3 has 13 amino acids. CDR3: CASDRGDNTEAFF. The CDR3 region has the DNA TGTGCCAGTGACAGGGGAGACAACACTGAAGCTTTCTTT.

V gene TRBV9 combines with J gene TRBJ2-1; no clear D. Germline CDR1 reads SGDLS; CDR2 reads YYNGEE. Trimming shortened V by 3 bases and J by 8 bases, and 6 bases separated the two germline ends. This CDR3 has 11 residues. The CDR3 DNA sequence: TGTGCCAGCAGCGAGGGCTATGAGCAGTTCTTC. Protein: CASSEGYEQFF.

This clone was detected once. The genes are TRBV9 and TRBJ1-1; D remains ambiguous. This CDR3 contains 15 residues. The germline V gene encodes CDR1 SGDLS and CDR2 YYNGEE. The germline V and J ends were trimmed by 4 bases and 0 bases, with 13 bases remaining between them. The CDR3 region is CASSPSLGMNTEAFF. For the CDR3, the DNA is TGTGCCAGCAGCCCCTCCTTAGGGATGAACACTGAAGCTTTCTTT.

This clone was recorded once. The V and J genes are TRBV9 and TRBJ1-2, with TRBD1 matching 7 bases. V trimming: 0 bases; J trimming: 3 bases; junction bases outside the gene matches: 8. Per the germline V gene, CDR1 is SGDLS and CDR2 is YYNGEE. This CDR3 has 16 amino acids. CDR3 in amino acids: CASSVGGDSVYYGYTF. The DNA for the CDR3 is TGTGCCAGCAGCGTAGGAGGGGACAGCGTATACTATGGCTACACCTTC.